This TCR beta chain was retrieved from a study of metastatic and nonmetastatic thyroid tumors. Study information: Samples came from malignant and benign thyroid patients, and repertoires were compared across blood and tumor or nodule tissue.

Every patient underwent thyroid surgery untreated. V was shortened by 0 bases and J by 7 bases, with 10 bases between the two germline ends. The CDR3 covers 14 residues. Germline V CDR1 and CDR2: SGHRS, YFSETQ. As processed by the authors: Clinicopathological groups of papillary thyroid cancer showed CDR3 differences that were used to build a distant-metastasis classifier. TCRdb reprocessed the PCR reads via MiXCR. The authors' filters were not applied to this entry. The sample includes 60,000 or so clones, less than 5% seen only once; the top ten take 20% to 25%. The V and J genes are TRBV5-1 and TRBJ2-2; possible D gene TRBD2, 5 bases. Sequencing was carried out using blood. The clonotype originates from a female donor with papillary thyroid cancer or a benign thyroid nodule (not recorded which). Some clones in this sample may be carry-over from other donors' samples. CDR3 in amino acids: CASSLEGSGGELFF. Written as DNA, the CDR3 is TGCGCCAGCAGCTTGGAAGGGAGCGGCGGGGAGCTGTTTTTT.